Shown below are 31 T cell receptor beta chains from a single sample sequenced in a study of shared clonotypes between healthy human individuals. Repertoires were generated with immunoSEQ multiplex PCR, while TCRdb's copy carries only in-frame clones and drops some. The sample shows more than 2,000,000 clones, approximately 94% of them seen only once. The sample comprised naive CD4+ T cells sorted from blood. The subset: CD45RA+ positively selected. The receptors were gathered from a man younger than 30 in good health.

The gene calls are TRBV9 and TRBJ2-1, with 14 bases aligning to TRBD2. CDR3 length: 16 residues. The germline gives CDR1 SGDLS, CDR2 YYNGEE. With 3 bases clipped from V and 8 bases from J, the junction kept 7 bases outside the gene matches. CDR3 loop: CASSDGGTSGSHEQFF. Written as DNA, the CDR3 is TGTGCCAGCAGCGATGGAGGGACTAGCGGGAGCCATGAGCAGTTCTTC.

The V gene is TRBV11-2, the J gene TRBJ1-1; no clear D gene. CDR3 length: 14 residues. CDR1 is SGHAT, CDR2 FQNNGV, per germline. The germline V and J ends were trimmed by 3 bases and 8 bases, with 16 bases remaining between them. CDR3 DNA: TGTGCCAGCAGCTTCCGCTTGAGTGGAGGAGAAGCTTTCTTT. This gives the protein CASSFRLSGGEAFF.

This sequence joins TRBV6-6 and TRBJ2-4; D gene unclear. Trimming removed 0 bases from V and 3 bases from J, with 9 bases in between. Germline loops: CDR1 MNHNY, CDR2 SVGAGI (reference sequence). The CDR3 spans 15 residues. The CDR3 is CASSYSYLIKNIQYF. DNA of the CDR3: TGTGCCAGCAGTTACTCCTACCTGATCAAAAACATTCAGTACTTC.

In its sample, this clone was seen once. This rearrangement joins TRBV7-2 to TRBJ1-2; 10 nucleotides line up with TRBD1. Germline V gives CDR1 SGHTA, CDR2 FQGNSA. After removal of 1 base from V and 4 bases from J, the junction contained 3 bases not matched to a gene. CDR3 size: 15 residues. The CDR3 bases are TGTGCCAGCAGCTTAGGACAGGGGGCGATCTATGGCTACACCTTC. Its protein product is CASSLGQGAIYGYTF.

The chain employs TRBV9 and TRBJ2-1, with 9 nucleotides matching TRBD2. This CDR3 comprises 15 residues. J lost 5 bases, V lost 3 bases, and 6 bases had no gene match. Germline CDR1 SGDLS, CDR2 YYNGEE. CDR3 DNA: TGTGCCAGCAGCGCGAGCGGGGGGCTACACAATGAGCAGTTCTTC. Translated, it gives CASSASGGLHNEQFF.

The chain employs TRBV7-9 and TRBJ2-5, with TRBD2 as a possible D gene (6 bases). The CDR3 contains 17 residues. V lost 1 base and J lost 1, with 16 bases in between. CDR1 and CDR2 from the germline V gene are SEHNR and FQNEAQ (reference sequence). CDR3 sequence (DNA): TGTGCCAGCAGCTTAGAAGCTAGCGCCCACCTCCAAGAGACCCAGTACTTC. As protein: CASSLEASAHLQETQYF. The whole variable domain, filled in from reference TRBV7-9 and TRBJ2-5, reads DTGVSQNPRHKITKRGQNVTFRCDPISEHNRLYWYRQTLGQGPEFLTYFQNEAQLEKSRLLSDRFSAERPKGSFSTLEIQRTEQGDSAMYLCASSLEASAHLQETQYFGPGTRLLVL.

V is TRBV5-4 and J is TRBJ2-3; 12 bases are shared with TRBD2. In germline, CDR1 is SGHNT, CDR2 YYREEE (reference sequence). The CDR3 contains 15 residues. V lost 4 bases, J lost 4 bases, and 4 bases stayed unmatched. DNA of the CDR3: TGTGCCAGCAGCCTGGGACTAGCGGGTCCAGATACGCAGTATTTT. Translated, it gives CASSLGLAGPDTQYF.

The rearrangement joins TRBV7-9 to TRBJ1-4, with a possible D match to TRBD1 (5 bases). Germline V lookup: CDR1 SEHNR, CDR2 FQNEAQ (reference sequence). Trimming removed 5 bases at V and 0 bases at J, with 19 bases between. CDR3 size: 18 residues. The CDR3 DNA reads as TGTGCCAGCAGCCTTGGGACTCTGATTTTCGCAACTAATGAAAAACTGTTTTTT. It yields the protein CASSLGTLIFATNEKLFF.

As DNA, the CDR3 is TGTGCCAGCGTAGGGCCGGGACTTTGGGAGCTGTTTTTT. Translated: CASVGPGLWELFF. This chain links TRBV7-2 with TRBJ2-2; D is possibly TRBD2 (6 bases). CDR1 and CDR2 from the germline V gene are SGHTA and FQGNSA. The length of the CDR3 is 13 residues. Trimming shortened V by 8 bases and J by 9 bases, and 16 bases separated the two germline ends.

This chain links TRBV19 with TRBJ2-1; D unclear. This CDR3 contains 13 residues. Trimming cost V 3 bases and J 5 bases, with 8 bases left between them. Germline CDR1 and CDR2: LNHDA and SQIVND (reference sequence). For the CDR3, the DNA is TGTGCCAGTAGTATCACACCGCACAATGAGCAGTTCTTC. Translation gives CASSITPHNEQFF.

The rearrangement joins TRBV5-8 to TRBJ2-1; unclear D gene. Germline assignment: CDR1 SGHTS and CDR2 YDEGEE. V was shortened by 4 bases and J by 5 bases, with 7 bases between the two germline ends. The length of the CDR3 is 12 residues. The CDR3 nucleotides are TGTGCCAGCAGCCCGGTCCACAATGAGCAGTTCTTC. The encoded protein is CASSPVHNEQFF. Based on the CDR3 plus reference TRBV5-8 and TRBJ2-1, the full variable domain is EAGVTQSPTHLIKTRGQQATLRCSPISGHTSVYWYQQALGLGLQFLLWYDEGEERNRGNFPPRFSGRQFPNYSSELNVNALELEDSALYLCASSPVHNEQFFGPGTRLTVL.

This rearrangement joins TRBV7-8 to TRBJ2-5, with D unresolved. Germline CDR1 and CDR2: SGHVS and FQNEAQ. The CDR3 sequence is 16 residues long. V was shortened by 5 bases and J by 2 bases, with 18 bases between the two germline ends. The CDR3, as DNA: TGTGCCAGCAGCCTCGAGTGGGCTATGGGGCAAGAGACCCAGTACTTC. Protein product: CASSLEWAMGQETQYF.

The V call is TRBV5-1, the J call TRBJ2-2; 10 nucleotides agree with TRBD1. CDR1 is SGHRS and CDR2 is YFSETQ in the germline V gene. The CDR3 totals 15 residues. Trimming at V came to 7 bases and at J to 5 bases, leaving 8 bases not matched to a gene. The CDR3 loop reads CASCPRGQGTGELFF. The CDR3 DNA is TGCGCCAGCTGCCCGCGGGGACAGGGGACCGGGGAGCTGTTTTTT.

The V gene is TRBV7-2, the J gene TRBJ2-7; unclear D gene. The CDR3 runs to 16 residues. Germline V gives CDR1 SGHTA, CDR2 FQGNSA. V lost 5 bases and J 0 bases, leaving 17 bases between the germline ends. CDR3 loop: CASSVEAGPTSYEQYF. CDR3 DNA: TGTGCCAGCAGCGTCGAGGCAGGACCTACCTCCTACGAGCAGTACTTC.

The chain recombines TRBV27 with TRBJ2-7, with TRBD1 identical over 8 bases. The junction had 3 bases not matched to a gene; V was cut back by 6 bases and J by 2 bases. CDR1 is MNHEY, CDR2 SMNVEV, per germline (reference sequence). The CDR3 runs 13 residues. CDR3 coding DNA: TGTGCCAGCAGCAAGGACAGGGCCTACGAGCAGTACTTC. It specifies CASSKDRAYEQYF.

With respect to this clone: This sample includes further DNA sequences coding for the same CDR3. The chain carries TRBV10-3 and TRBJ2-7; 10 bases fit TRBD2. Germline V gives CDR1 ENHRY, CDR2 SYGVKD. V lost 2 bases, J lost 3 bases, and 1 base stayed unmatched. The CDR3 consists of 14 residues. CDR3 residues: CAISEGLADYEQYF. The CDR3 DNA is TGTGCCATCAGTGAGGGACTAGCGGACTACGAGCAGTACTTC.

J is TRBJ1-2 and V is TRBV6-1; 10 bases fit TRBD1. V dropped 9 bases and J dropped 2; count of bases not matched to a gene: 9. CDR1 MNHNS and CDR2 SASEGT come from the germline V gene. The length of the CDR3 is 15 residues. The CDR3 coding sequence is TGTGCCAGTAATAAGGGGGACAGGGGCAACTATGGCTACACCTTC. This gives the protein CASNKGDRGNYGYTF.

CDR3 sequence (DNA): TGTGCCAGCAGTGCTAAGCCGGGACTAGAAATAAACAATGAGCAGTTCTTC. This sequence encodes CASSAKPGLEINNEQFF. This chain connects TRBV25-1 to TRBJ2-1, with 8 nucleotides matching TRBD2. The CDR3 runs 17 residues. The junction had 13 bases not matched to a gene; V was cut back by 4 bases and J by 5 bases. The V gene's germline CDR1 is MGHDK and CDR2 SYGVNS.

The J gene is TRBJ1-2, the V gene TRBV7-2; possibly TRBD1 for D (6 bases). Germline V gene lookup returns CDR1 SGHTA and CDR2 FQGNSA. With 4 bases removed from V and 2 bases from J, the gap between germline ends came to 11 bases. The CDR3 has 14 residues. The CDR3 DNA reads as TGTGCCAGCAGCTGGGGGCAGATCAACTATGGCTACACCTTC. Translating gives CASSWGQINYGYTF. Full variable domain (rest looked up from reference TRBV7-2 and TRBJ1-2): GAGVSQSPSNKVTEKGKDVELRCDPISGHTALYWYRQSLGQGLEFLIYFQGNSAPDKSGLPSDRFSAERTGGSVSTLTIQRTQQEDSAVYLCASSWGQINYGYTFGSGTRLTVV.

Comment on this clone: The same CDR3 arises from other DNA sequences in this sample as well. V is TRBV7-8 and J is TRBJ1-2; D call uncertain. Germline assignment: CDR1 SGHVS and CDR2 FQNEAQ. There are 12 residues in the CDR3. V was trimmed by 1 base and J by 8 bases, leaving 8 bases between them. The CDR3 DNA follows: TGTGCCAGCAGCTTAGGCAGTGGCGGCTACACCTTC. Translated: CASSLGSGGYTF.

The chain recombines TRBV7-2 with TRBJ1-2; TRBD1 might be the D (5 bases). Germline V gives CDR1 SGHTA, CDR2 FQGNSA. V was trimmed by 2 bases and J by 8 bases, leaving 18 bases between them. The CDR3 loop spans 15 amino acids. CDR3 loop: CASSLKKGPISGYTF. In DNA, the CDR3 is TGTGCCAGCAGCTTAAAAAAGGGGCCCATAAGCGGCTACACCTTC.

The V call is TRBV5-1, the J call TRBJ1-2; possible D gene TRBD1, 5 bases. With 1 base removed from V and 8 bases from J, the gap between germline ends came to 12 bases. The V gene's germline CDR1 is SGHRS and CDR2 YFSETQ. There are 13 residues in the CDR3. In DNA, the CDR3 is TGCGCCAGCAGCTTGTCAGGGCTCAGCGGCTACACCTTC. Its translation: CASSLSGLSGYTF. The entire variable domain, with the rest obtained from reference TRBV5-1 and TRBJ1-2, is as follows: KAGVTQTPRYLIKTRGQQVTLSCSPISGHRSVSWYQQTPGQGLQFLFEYFSETQRNKGNFPGRFSGRQFSNSRSEMNVSTLELGDSALYLCASSLSGLSGYTFGSGTRLTVV.

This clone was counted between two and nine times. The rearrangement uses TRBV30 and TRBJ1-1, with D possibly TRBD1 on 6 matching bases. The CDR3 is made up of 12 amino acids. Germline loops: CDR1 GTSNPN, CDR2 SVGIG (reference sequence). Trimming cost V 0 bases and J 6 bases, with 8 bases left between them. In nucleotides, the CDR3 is TGTGCCTGGAGTGTAGCAGGGGCTGAAGCTTTCTTT. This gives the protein CAWSVAGAEAFF. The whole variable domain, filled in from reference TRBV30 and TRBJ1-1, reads SQTIHQWPATLVQPVGSPLSLECTVEGTSNPNLYWYRQAAGRGLQLLFYSVGIGQISSEVPQNLSASRPQDRQFILSSKKLLLSDSGFYLCAWSVAGAEAFFGQGTRLTVV.

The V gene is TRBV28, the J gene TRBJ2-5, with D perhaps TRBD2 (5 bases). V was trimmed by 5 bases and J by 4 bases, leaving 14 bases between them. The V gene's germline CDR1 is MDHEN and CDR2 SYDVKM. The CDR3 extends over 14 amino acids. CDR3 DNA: TGTGCCAGCAGTCCTTTTTTAGCGCGAGAGACCCAGTACTTC. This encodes CASSPFLARETQYF.

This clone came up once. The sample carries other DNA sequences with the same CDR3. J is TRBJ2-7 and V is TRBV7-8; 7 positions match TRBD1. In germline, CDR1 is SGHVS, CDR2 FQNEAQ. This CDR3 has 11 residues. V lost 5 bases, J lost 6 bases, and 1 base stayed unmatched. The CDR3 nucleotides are TGTGCCAGCAGCAGGGACAGCGAGCAGTACTTC. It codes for CASSRDSEQYF.

This CDR3 reads CASSLSLGRGRPGELFF. The CDR3 DNA is TGCGCCAGCAGCTTGAGTCTTGGCAGGGGGCGTCCCGGGGAGCTGTTTTTT. This chain uses TRBV5-1 with TRBJ2-2, with 8 bases fitting TRBD1. Per germline, CDR1 SGHRS and CDR2 YFSETQ. V lost 1 base and J lost 6; bases outside the gene matches: 11. The CDR3 consists of 17 residues.

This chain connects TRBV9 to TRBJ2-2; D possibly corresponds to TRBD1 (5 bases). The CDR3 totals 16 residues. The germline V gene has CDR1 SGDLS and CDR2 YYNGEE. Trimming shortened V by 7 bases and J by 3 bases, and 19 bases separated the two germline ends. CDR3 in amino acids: CASEPGLNWYTGELFF. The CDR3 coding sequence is TGTGCCAGCGAACCAGGGCTGAACTGGTACACCGGGGAGCTGTTTTTT.

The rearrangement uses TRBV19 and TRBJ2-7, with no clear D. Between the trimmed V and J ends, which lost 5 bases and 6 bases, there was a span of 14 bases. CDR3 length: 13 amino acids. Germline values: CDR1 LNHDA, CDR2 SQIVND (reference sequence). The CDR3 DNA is TGTGCCAGTAGTGTCTCCGGACCCACCGAGCAGTACTTC. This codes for CASSVSGPTEQYF.

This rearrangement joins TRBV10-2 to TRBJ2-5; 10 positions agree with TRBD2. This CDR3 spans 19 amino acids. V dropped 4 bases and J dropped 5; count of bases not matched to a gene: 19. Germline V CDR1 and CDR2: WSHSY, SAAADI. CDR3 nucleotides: TGCGCCAGCAGTGGAGGTCGCAGCCTTAGCGGGAGGACCAGGGAGACCCAGTACTTC. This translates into CASSGGRSLSGRTRETQYF.

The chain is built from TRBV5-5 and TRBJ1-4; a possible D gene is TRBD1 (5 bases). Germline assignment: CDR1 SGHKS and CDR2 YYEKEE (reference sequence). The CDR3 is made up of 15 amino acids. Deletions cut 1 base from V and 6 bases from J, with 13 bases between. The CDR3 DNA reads TGTGCCAGCAGCTTGAGCAGGGTTCGGGATGAAAAACTGTTTTTT. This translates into CASSLSRVRDEKLFF.

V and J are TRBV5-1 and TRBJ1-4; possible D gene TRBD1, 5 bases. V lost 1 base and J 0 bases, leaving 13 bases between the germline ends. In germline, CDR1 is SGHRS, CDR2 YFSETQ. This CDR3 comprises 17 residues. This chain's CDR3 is CASSLWGGPSTNEKLFF. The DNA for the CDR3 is TGCGCCAGCAGCTTGTGGGGGGGACCGTCAACTAATGAAAAACTGTTTTTT.